This TCR beta chain appears in the sequencing data of a study of blood T cell repertoires in COVID-19. Study overall: Specimens from acute and convalescent COVID-19 originated in the United States, Italy and Spain. Nucleic acid was either cDNA or gDNA, and it came from T cells, B-cell-depleted T cells, or PBMCs.

Trimming took off 8 bases at V and 6 bases at J, with 15 bases between the two ends. The germline V gene has CDR1 MDHEN and CDR2 SYDVKM. The CDR3 totals 13 residues. The authors' processing: Reference gene primer amplification gave nucleated cell count estimates. Sequencing was performed with immunoSEQ multiplex PCR; in TCRdb, only in-frame clones are kept and a portion is missing. V and J calls plus clone size are reproduced from that table; the DNA served to infer D and trimming. The sample yields about 13,000 clones, approximately 91% seen once. The source material was peripheral blood. The chain links TRBV28 to TRBJ2-3; weak D call: TRBD2 (5 bases). This clonotype was obtained from a human donor in a cohort sampled during active COVID-19. CDR3 region: CASGSTPRDTQYF. CDR3 nucleotides: TGTGCCAGCGGGAGTACCCCCAGGGATACGCAGTATTTT.